These T cell receptor beta chains were read from a single sample in a study of long-term antiretroviral therapy in people with HIV. Clones were read by immunoSEQ multiplex PCR, and TCRdb kept only the in-frame ones, dropping some. The data contain over 35,000 clones, more than 80% of them singletons. The input for sequencing was unsorted PBMCs, taken 3.4 years after starting antiretroviral therapy. These receptors originate from a man aged 25-45 years with HIV. The CDR3 runs from the conserved cysteine through the conserved F or W. D genes are given only for firm matches. Not all rows give a size; the values are once, few, many and, for expanded clones, a class.

d_gene: NA
v_gene: TRBV2
abundance: NA
j_gene: TRBJ2-6
CDR3aa: CASKNSGANVLTF
CDR3nt: TGTGCCAGCAAGAACTCTGGGGCCAACGTCCTGACTTTC

d_gene: TRBD2
v_gene: TRBV30
abundance: NA
j_gene: TRBJ2-6
CDR3aa: CAWSESSGRGHSGANVLTF
CDR3nt: TGTGCCTGGAGCGAATCTAGCGGGAGGGGTCACTCTGGGGCCAACGTCCTGACTTTC

d_gene: NA
v_gene: TRBV19
abundance: NA
j_gene: TRBJ2-7
CDR3aa: CASSADGYEQYF
CDR3nt: TGTGCCAGTAGTGCCGACGGCTACGAGCAGTACTTC

d_gene: NA
v_gene: TRBV2
abundance: NA
j_gene: TRBJ1-1
CDR3aa: CASIATAIDEAFF
CDR3nt: TGTGCCAGCATAGCGACCGCGATTGATGAAGCTTTCTTT

d_gene: NA
v_gene: TRBV7-2
abundance: once
j_gene: TRBJ2-7
CDR3aa: CASSLDTAPSVDEQYF
CDR3nt: TGTGCCAGCAGCTTAGATACAGCCCCTAGCGTCGACGAGCAGTACTTC

d_gene: NA
v_gene: TRBV5-1
abundance: NA
j_gene: TRBJ2-1
CDR3aa: CASSVDSSYNEQFF
CDR3nt: TGCGCCAGCAGCGTGGACAGCTCCTACAATGAGCAGTTCTTC

d_gene: NA
v_gene: TRBV7-9
abundance: NA
j_gene: TRBJ2-7
CDR3aa: CASSLDGTPRPYEQYF
CDR3nt: TGTGCCAGCAGCTTGGACGGGACCCCTAGACCCTACGAGCAGTACTTC

d_gene: NA
v_gene: TRBV28
abundance: NA
j_gene: TRBJ1-2
CDR3aa: CAINSGTSYGYTF
CDR3nt: TGTGCCATCAACTCCGGGACGTCCTATGGCTACACCTTC

d_gene: NA
v_gene: TRBV28
abundance: NA
j_gene: TRBJ2-7
CDR3aa: CASSSFGQNPYEQYF
CDR3nt: TGTGCCAGCAGTTCCTTCGGACAAAACCCCTACGAGCAGTACTTC

d_gene: NA
v_gene: TRBV5-4
abundance: NA
j_gene: TRBJ1-1
CDR3aa: CASKMTAGTEAFF
CDR3nt: TGTGCCAGCAAGATGACAGCCGGCACTGAAGCTTTCTTT

d_gene: NA
v_gene: TRBV28
abundance: NA
j_gene: TRBJ1-5
CDR3aa: CASGSNQPQHF
CDR3nt: TGTGCCAGCGGAAGCAATCAGCCCCAGCATTTT

d_gene: TRBD1
v_gene: TRBV27
abundance: NA
j_gene: TRBJ2-7
CDR3aa: CASSLRTGKSYEQYF
CDR3nt: TGTGCCAGCAGTTTAAGGACAGGTAAATCCTACGAGCAGTACTTC

d_gene: NA
v_gene: TRBV28
abundance: few
j_gene: TRBJ2-7
CDR3aa: CASSLSGNEQYF
CDR3nt: TGTGCCAGCAGTCTTAGTGGCAACGAGCAGTACTTC

d_gene: TRBD1
v_gene: TRBV28
abundance: NA
j_gene: TRBJ2-7
CDR3aa: CASSSYRGYYEQYF
CDR3nt: TGTGCCAGCAGTTCGTACAGGGGGTACTACGAGCAGTACTTC

d_gene: NA
v_gene: TRBV2
abundance: NA
j_gene: TRBJ2-6
CDR3aa: CANRDSGANVLTF
CDR3nt: TGTGCCAACAGGGATTCAGGGGCCAACGTCCTGACTTTC

d_gene: NA
v_gene: TRBV18
abundance: NA
j_gene: TRBJ2-7
CDR3aa: CASSQRPYEQYF
CDR3nt: TGTGCCAGCTCACAAAGACCCTACGAGCAGTACTTC

d_gene: NA
v_gene: TRBV6-5
abundance: NA
j_gene: TRBJ2-5
CDR3aa: CASSPTGETQYF
CDR3nt: TGTGCCAGCAGTCCCACAGGAGAGACCCAGTACTTC

d_gene: TRBD1
v_gene: TRBV5-6
abundance: NA
j_gene: TRBJ2-7
CDR3aa: CASSRTPDRGRHEQYF
CDR3nt: TGTGCCAGCAGCCGCACACCGGACAGGGGTAGGCACGAGCAGTACTTC

d_gene: NA
v_gene: TRBV14
abundance: NA
j_gene: TRBJ1-1
CDR3aa: CASSHYRRTEAFF
CDR3nt: TGTGCCAGCAGCCATTATCGTCGGACTGAAGCTTTCTTT

d_gene: NA
v_gene: TRBV5-1
abundance: NA
j_gene: TRBJ1-1
CDR3aa: CASSLGHVGGNTEAFF
CDR3nt: TGCGCCAGCAGCTTGGGGCACGTCGGGGGGAACACTGAAGCTTTCTTT

d_gene: TRBD1
v_gene: TRBV28
abundance: NA
j_gene: TRBJ1-5
CDR3aa: CASSLRDRVDQPQHF
CDR3nt: TGTGCCAGCAGTCTCCGGGACAGGGTCGATCAGCCCCAGCATTTT

d_gene: TRBD1
v_gene: TRBV29-1
abundance: NA
j_gene: TRBJ2-3
CDR3aa: CSVEASTGRYTQYF
CDR3nt: TGCAGCGTTGAAGCTTCGACAGGGCGGTATACGCAGTATTTT

d_gene: TRBD1
v_gene: TRBV18
abundance: few
j_gene: TRBJ1-3
CDR3aa: CASSPDRAGNTIYF
CDR3nt: TGTGCCAGCTCACCTGACAGGGCTGGAAACACCATATATTTT

d_gene: TRBD2
v_gene: TRBV5-1
abundance: NA
j_gene: TRBJ2-1
CDR3aa: CASSFPRLAGVNEQFF
CDR3nt: TGCGCCAGCAGCTTTCCCCGACTAGCGGGAGTGAATGAGCAGTTCTTC

d_gene: NA
v_gene: TRBV19
abundance: NA
j_gene: TRBJ2-6
CDR3aa: CASSHRSKDSSGANVLTF
CDR3nt: TGTGCCAGTAGTCACAGGTCAAAAGATAGCTCTGGGGCCAACGTCCTGACTTTC

d_gene: NA
v_gene: TRBV5-1
abundance: NA
j_gene: TRBJ1-3
CDR3aa: CASSSSPGNTIYF
CDR3nt: TGCGCCAGCAGCTCCTCACCTGGAAACACCATATATTTT

d_gene: NA
v_gene: TRBV5-1
abundance: NA
j_gene: TRBJ2-1
CDR3aa: CASSFPGAELNEQFF
CDR3nt: TGCGCCAGCAGCTTTCCAGGGGCCGAGCTTAATGAGCAGTTCTTC

d_gene: NA
v_gene: TRBV5-1
abundance: NA
j_gene: TRBJ2-5
CDR3aa: CASSFSGYQETQYF
CDR3nt: TGCGCCAGCAGCTTCTCGGGGTACCAAGAGACCCAGTACTTC

d_gene: TRBD2
v_gene: TRBV7-7
abundance: NA
j_gene: TRBJ2-5
CDR3aa: CASSLGLQETQYF
CDR3nt: TGTGCCAGCAGCCTGGGACTACAAGAGACCCAGTACTTC

d_gene: TRBD1
v_gene: TRBV5-1
abundance: NA
j_gene: TRBJ2-3
CDR3aa: CASSTGNTDTQYF
CDR3nt: TGCGCCAGCTCGACAGGGAACACAGATACGCAGTATTTT

d_gene: NA
v_gene: TRBV10-3
abundance: once
j_gene: TRBJ2-2
CDR3aa: CATRGANTGELFF
CDR3nt: TGTGCCACCCGAGGGGCGAACACCGGGGAGCTGTTTTTT

d_gene: TRBD1
v_gene: TRBV19
abundance: NA
j_gene: TRBJ2-3
CDR3aa: CASSIRGLADTQYF
CDR3nt: TGTGCCAGTAGTATAAGGGGGCTCGCAGATACGCAGTATTTT

d_gene: NA
v_gene: TRBV6-1
abundance: few
j_gene: TRBJ2-7
CDR3aa: CASRPGVSYEQYF
CDR3nt: TGTGCCAGCAGGCCGGGGGTCTCCTACGAGCAGTACTTC

d_gene: TRBD1
v_gene: TRBV11-2
abundance: NA
j_gene: TRBJ1-3
CDR3aa: CASSIDRGFGNTIYF
CDR3nt: TGTGCCAGCAGCATAGACAGGGGGTTCGGAAACACCATATATTTT

d_gene: TRBD1
v_gene: TRBV2
abundance: NA
j_gene: TRBJ2-2
CDR3aa: CASSDRQGAVAGELFF
CDR3nt: TGTGCCAGCAGTGATCGACAGGGGGCGGTCGCCGGGGAGCTGTTTTTT

d_gene: TRBD1
v_gene: TRBV5-5
abundance: NA
j_gene: TRBJ2-7
CDR3aa: CASSLGQGAYEQYF
CDR3nt: TGTGCCAGCAGCTTGGGACAGGGGGCCTACGAGCAGTACTTC

d_gene: TRBD1
v_gene: TRBV28
abundance: few
j_gene: TRBJ1-5
CDR3aa: CASRRDRDGNQPQHF
CDR3nt: TGTGCCAGCAGGCGGGACAGGGATGGCAATCAGCCCCAGCATTTT

d_gene: NA
v_gene: TRBV2
abundance: NA
j_gene: TRBJ2-1
CDR3aa: CASSAENLNNEQFF
CDR3nt: TGTGCCAGCAGTGCGGAGAATCTAAACAATGAGCAGTTCTTC

d_gene: TRBD1
v_gene: TRBV6-5
abundance: NA
j_gene: TRBJ2-2
CDR3aa: CASSWAGTGNTGELFF
CDR3nt: TGTGCCAGCAGTTGGGCCGGGACAGGGAACACCGGGGAGCTGTTTTTT

d_gene: NA
v_gene: TRBV10-3
abundance: NA
j_gene: TRBJ2-7
CDR3aa: CAISDDRDSSYEQYF
CDR3nt: TGTGCCATCAGTGATGACCGGGACTCCTCCTACGAGCAGTACTTC

d_gene: TRBD1
v_gene: TRBV28
abundance: NA
j_gene: TRBJ2-7
CDR3aa: CASSLPGQGRYEQYF
CDR3nt: TGTGCCAGCAGTTTACCGGGACAGGGTCGGTACGAGCAGTACTTC